This T cell receptor (beta chain) was documented in a study of radiotherapy plus CTLA-4 blockade in lung cancer (dated by TCRdb to the late 2010s). Regarding the research as a whole: Objective responses occurred in about 19% of enrolled patients, and less than 35% achieved disease control.

General findings and caveats noted by the study authors: Increased serum interferon-beta after radiation, together with early dynamic changes in blood T cell clones, were reported to be the strongest predictors of response. After treatment with radiotherapy and ipilimumab, TCR clones that originated in tumors expanded in peripheral blood.

The CDR3 goes from the cysteine to the phenylalanine over 17 residues. Only the CDR3 region is kept as DNA, spanning 51 bases read in frame from base 1. From the germline V gene, CDR1 is MDHEN and CDR2 is SYDVKM. V and J are truncated by 5 bases and 0 bases respectively, leaving an intervening sequence of 17 bases. Library preparation used the immunoSEQ multiplex PCR assay. The table was pulled from immuneACCESS by TCRdb, which kept in-frame rearrangements only. Such tables lose some clones; where checked, under half of the loss comes from unresolved V genes, and the rest has no known cause. Within this sample are 65,000 to 90,000 clones, with around nine tenths of them counted one time only. Around 1% of the sample is held by the ten biggest clonotypes. As concerns this clone: The antigen this receptor binds is unknown. No per-base quality is available; no much larger clone lies one base away.

Focal radiation therapy combined with CTLA-4 blockade (ipilimumab) was tested in patients with chemo-refractory metastatic non-small-cell lung cancer. This sample comprised peripheral blood, obtained from a patient treated with radiotherapy plus ipilimumab. The chain is assembled from TRBV28 and TRBJ1-5; D gene: possibly TRBD1, on 5 matching bases. This receptor was taken from a human donor with non-small cell lung cancer who had stable disease on radiotherapy plus ipilimumab. The sequence in DNA is TGTGCCAGCAGTACCGGGGACGGGGGTTATAGCAATCAGCCCCAGCATTTT. This is translated as CASSTGDGGYSNQPQHF.